These 3 T cell receptor beta chains were sequenced from one sample in a study of CD8 T cells in Susac syndrome. With random hexamers, about 0.5 to 1 ug RNA was reverse transcribed. TCRdb processed the immunoSEQ multiplex PCR reads anew with MiXCR; each CDR3 protein has one entry. This sample has 150,000 to 200,000 distinct CDR3 sequences, with 90% to 97% found just once. The sequenced material came from CD4+ T cells from PBMCs. These receptors were taken from a human donor with multiple sclerosis.

Here the CDR3 reads CASSLIDRANYGYTF. Here the CDR3 DNA reads TGTGCCAGCAGCTTGATCGACAGGGCTAACTATGGCTACACCTTC. The chain combines TRBV5-4 with TRBJ1-2, with TRBD1 identical over 7 bases. This CDR3 is built from 15 residues. Germline assignment: CDR1 SGHNT and CDR2 YYREEE (reference sequence). The V segment lost 1 base and the J segment 0 bases; nucleotides outside the gene matches: 3. Complete variable domain (other parts from reference TRBV5-4 and TRBJ1-2): ETGVTQSPTHLIKTRGQQVTLRCSSQSGHNTVSWYQQALGQGPQFIFQYYREEENGRGNFPPRFSGLQFPNYSSELNVNALELDDSALYLCASSLIDRANYGYTFGSGTRLTVV.

V and J are TRBV7-9 and TRBJ2-3, with a tentative D call TRBD2 (5 bases). The CDR3 contains 15 residues. Per germline, CDR1 SEHNR and CDR2 FQNEAQ (reference sequence). V was trimmed by 0 bases and J by 2 bases, leaving 9 bases between them. The DNA of the CDR3 is TGTGCCAGCAGCTTAGCGACTATCAACACAGATACGCAGTATTTT. Translated: CASSLATINTDTQYF.

V and J are TRBV12-3 or TRBV12-4 and TRBJ2-7; D gene ambiguous. The V end was cut by 3 bases, the J end by 3 bases, with 9 bases between. This CDR3 has 13 residues. The CDR3 sequence is CASSLEPRYEQYF. CDR3 coding DNA: TGTGCCAGCAGTTTGGAGCCGCGCTACGAGCAGTACTTC.